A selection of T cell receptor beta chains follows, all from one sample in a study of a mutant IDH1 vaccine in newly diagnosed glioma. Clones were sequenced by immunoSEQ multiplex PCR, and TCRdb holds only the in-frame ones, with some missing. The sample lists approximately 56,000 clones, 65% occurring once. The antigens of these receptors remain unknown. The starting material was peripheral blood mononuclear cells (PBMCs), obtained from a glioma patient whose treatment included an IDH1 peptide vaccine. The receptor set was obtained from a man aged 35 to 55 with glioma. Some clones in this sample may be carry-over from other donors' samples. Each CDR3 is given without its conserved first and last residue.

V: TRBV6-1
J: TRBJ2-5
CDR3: ASSESRAGKETQY

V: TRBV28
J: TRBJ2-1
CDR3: ASSARTGVNEQF

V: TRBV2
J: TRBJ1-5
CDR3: ASSADRGAHQPQH

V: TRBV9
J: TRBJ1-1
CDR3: ASSVGTGLNTEAF

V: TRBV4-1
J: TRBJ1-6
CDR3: ASSQDLRSGNSPLH

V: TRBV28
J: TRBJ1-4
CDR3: ASSLSRGRGEKLF

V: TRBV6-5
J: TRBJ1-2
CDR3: ASSYSQGHYYGYT

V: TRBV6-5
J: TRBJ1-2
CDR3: ASCSQDGLNYGYT

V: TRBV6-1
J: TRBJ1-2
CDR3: ASSEMGFYGYT

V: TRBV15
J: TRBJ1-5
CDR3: ATSSRGGLSNQPQH

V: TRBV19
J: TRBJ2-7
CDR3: ASNGDSYEQY